These 18 T cell receptor beta chains came from one sample sequenced in a study of regulatory T cells in long-lasting Graves disease. As for time point: newly diagnosed GD, antithyroid drugs for less than 3 months. Following extraction of RNA from PBMCs, that RNA was used to make the TCR library. For TCR beta, libraries came from iRepertoire HTBI primers and Arm-PCR of CDR3 regions. Each CDR3 protein gets one entry after TCRdb re-called the multiplex PCR reads with MiXCR. Here the sample spans hundreds of thousands of distinct CDR3 sequences, approximately 13% being singletons. These data also formed part of another study, on T cells in Graves' hyperthyroidism and ophthalmopathy.

The sequencing here drew on peripheral blood mononuclear cells (PBMCs), taken at new diagnosis, from a patient treated with antithyroid drugs. Source of these receptors: a young man with Graves disease.

This clonotype came up a few times. The chain employs TRBV25-1 and TRBJ2-3, with 12 nucleotides matching TRBD1. CDR1 is MGHDK and CDR2 is SYGVNS in the germline V gene. This CDR3 is 14 amino acids long. The J segment lost 7 bases and the V segment lost 8 bases, leaving 7 bases of the junction unmatched. The CDR3 loop reads CASRGTGGGNTQYF. In DNA, the CDR3 is TGTGCCAGCCGAGGGACAGGGGGCGGGAATACGCAGTATTTT.

This chain uses TRBV6-2 or TRBV6-3 with TRBJ2-3; weak D call: TRBD2 (6 bases). V gave up 2 bases and J gave up 4 bases, with 10 bases separating them. The CDR3 loop spans 14 amino acids. The germline gives CDR1 MNHEY, CDR2 SVGEGT. The CDR3 DNA follows: TGTGCCAGCAGTTACGGACTACACGCAGATACGCAGTATTTT. Its protein product is CASSYGLHADTQYF.

The table lists this clonotype with many counts. The chain links TRBV20-1 to TRBJ2-1; no definite D call. This CDR3 is built from 12 residues. Trimming shortened V by 2 bases and J by 5 bases, and 7 bases separated the two germline ends. Germline assignment: CDR1 DFQATT and CDR2 SNEGSKA (reference sequence). In nucleotides, the CDR3 is TGCAGTGCTAGACGCGTCCACAATGAGCAGTTCTTC. Its protein is CSARRVHNEQFF.

The chain links TRBV4-1 to TRBJ2-1; TRBD2 aligns across 9 bases. Germline CDR1 reads MGHRA; CDR2 reads YSYEKL. The CDR3 has 15 residues. V lost 5 bases to trimming and J lost 0 bases; unmatched junction nucleotides: 2. CDR3 protein: CASSASGISYNEQFF. For the CDR3, the DNA is TGCGCCAGCAGCGCTAGCGGGATCTCCTACAATGAGCAGTTCTTC.

This clonotype was counted a few times. This chain joins TRBV30 and TRBJ1-2, with D tentatively TRBD1 (5 bases). V was shortened by 2 bases and J by 4 bases, with 11 bases between the two germline ends. This CDR3 comprises 13 residues. CDR1 and CDR2 from the germline V gene are GTSNPN and SVGIG (reference sequence). CDR3 protein: CAWSKGHGYGYTF. For the CDR3, the DNA is TGTGCCTGGAGTAAGGGGCACGGCTATGGCTACACCTTC.

Points on this clonotype: This may arise from a read error, as a much more abundant clone is one base away. The CDR3 reads CSVDKGAGYTF. The CDR3 coding sequence is TGCAGCGTTGATAAGGGGGCGGGCTACACCTTC. The genes are TRBV29-1 and TRBJ1-2; 7 bases are a match to TRBD1. J lost 8 bases, V lost 3 bases, and 3 bases had no gene match. Germline V CDR1 and CDR2: SQVTM, ANQGSEA. The CDR3 runs 11 residues. The full variable domain, its missing parts supplied by reference TRBV29-1 and TRBJ1-2, is SAVISQKPSRDICQRGTSLTIQCQVDSQVTMMFWYRQQPGQSLTLIATANQGSEATYESGFVIDKFPISRPNLTFSTLTVSNMSPEDSSIYLCSVDKGAGYTFGSGTRLTVV.

The table lists this clonotype with a few counts. The chain joins TRBV5-1 to TRBJ2-3, with TRBD1 matching 8 bases. With V trimmed by 2 bases and J by 5 bases, 4 bases remained unmatched. Germline V lookup: CDR1 SGHRS, CDR2 YFSETQ. This CDR3 comprises 14 residues. CDR3 sequence (DNA): TGCGCCAGCAGCTTCCTGACAGGGGAAGATACGCAGTATTTT. Protein: CASSFLTGEDTQYF. The full variable domain, in which reference TRBV5-1 and TRBJ2-3 provide the parts outside the CDR3, is KAGVTQTPRYLIKTRGQQVTLSCSPISGHRSVSWYQQTPGQGLQFLFEYFSETQRNKGNFPGRFSGRQFSNSRSEMNVSTLELGDSALYLCASSFLTGEDTQYFGPGTRLTVL.

There are a few counts of this clonotype. This chain connects TRBV9 to TRBJ2-1; perhaps D is TRBD1 or TRBD2 (5 bases each). The germline V gene has CDR1 SGDLS and CDR2 YYNGEE. CDR3 length equals 14 residues. The V end lost 3 bases, the J end lost 4 bases, and 11 bases lay between the germline ends. In DNA form, the CDR3 reads TGTGCCAGCAGCGCCGGGACGGATTACAATGAGCAGTTCTTC. This codes for CASSAGTDYNEQFF.

Ten or more counts support this clonotype. The rearrangement links TRBV3-1 to TRBJ1-5, with D perhaps TRBD1 (5 bases). The V and J ends lost 2 bases and 7 bases respectively, with 12 bases between them. CDR1 and CDR2 (germline): LGHDT, YNNKEL (reference sequence). This CDR3 comprises 14 residues. Here the CDR3 DNA reads TGTGCCAGCAGCCAATCGGGGCCCAGCCAGCCCCAGCATTTT. This codes for CASSQSGPSQPQHF.

This clonotype came up many times. This chain links TRBV10-3 with TRBJ2-4; D call uncertain. The V and J ends lost 3 bases and 0 bases respectively, with 9 bases between them. CDR1 is ENHRY and CDR2 is SYGVKD in the germline V gene. CDR3 length equals 15 residues. The CDR3: CAISDPTTAKNIQYF. The CDR3, as DNA: TGTGCCATCAGTGATCCGACCACAGCCAAAAACATTCAGTACTTC.

This clonotype was observed at least ten times. The chain combines TRBV11-2 with TRBJ2-5; D is unresolved. The DNA end is more similar to TRBJ2-1, so the J call may be wrong. The CDR3 totals 13 residues. The V gene's germline CDR1 is SGHAT and CDR2 FQNNGV. CDR3 bases: TGTGCCAGCAGCTTAGCAAGTTACGTTGAGCAGTTCTTC. It is translated as CASSLASYVEQFF.

This clonotype occurred many times. V and J are TRBV6-1 and TRBJ2-1; perhaps TRBD1 as D (6 bases). CDR3 length equals 16 residues. Germline V gives CDR1 MNHNS, CDR2 SASEGT. V lost 6 bases and J lost 7, with 22 bases in between. CDR3 sequence (DNA): TGTGCCAGCAGACAACTGGTAGGGACAAAGGGGAATGAGCAGTTCTTC. Amino acids: CASRQLVGTKGNEQFF.

In the case of this clonotype: This may be a read error: a much more frequent sequence differs by one nucleotide. CDR3 residues: CSVGQGSTGGLFF. CDR3 sequence (DNA): TGCAGCGTGGGACAGGGATCAACCGGGGGGCTGTTTTTT. The chain recombines TRBV29-1 with TRBJ2-2; TRBD1 agrees at 9 bases. The CDR3 sequence is 13 residues long. Germline lookup yields CDR1 SQVTM and CDR2 ANQGSEA.

This clonotype was observed many times. V usage is TRBV6-2 or TRBV6-3 and J usage is TRBJ1-4; 8 bases line up with TRBD1. The ends lost 5 bases at V and 5 bases at J; junction bases unmatched: 4. The CDR3 has 14 amino acids. Germline V lookup: CDR1 MNHEY, CDR2 SVGEGT. The CDR3 region has the DNA TGTGCCAGCAGTCACGGGACAGGAAATGAAAAACTGTTTTTT. This codes for CASSHGTGNEKLFF.

The J gene is TRBJ2-7, the V gene TRBV5-6; TRBD2 might be the D (5 bases). Trimming took 1 base from V and 3 from J, leaving 8 bases between them. The CDR3 is made up of 13 amino acids. The germline CDR1 and CDR2 sequences are SGHDT and YYEEEE. Here the CDR3 DNA reads TGTGCCAGCAGCTTGCCTAGCTACTACGAGCAGTACTTC. It codes for CASSLPSYYEQYF.

This clonotype was seen more than once but under ten times. The chain joins TRBV11-2 to TRBJ1-2; TRBD1 is a possible D gene (6 bases). This CDR3 is 11 amino acids long. The germline CDR1 and CDR2 sequences are SGHAT and FQNNGV. V was cut by 5 bases and J by 11 bases, with 12 bases left in between. Here the CDR3 DNA reads TGTGCCAGCAGCCGAGTAGGGGGGTACACCTTC. It codes for CASSRVGGYTF.

In this sample, this clonotype turned up many times. The CDR3 loop is CASSSFGPTGANVLTF. CDR3 nucleotides: TGTGCCAGCAGCTCCTTTGGTCCGACTGGGGCCAACGTCCTGACTTTC. V is TRBV6-2 or TRBV6-3 and J is TRBJ2-6; no reliable D call. V was cut by 6 bases and J by 2 bases, with 14 bases left in between. Germline CDR1 MNHEY, CDR2 SVGEGT. This CDR3 is built from 16 residues.

This clonotype was seen a few times. This chain joins TRBV4-2 and TRBJ1-2, with D unclear. Trimming cost V 0 bases and J 7 bases, with 12 bases left between them. The germline CDR1 and CDR2 sequences are LGHNA and YNFKEQ. The CDR3 covers 14 residues. The CDR3 sequence: CASSQDYGVSGYTF. The CDR3 DNA sequence: TGTGCCAGCAGCCAAGATTACGGGGTTAGTGGCTACACCTTC.